This passage covers 13 T cell receptor beta chains from one sample sequenced in a study of blood T cell repertoires in COVID-19. TCRdb keeps only in-frame clones here, not all; method: immunoSEQ multiplex PCR. The table has about 68,000 clones, approximately 88% seen once. What was sequenced was peripheral blood. Receptors originate from a man aged 45 to 65 with active COVID-19.

The gene calls are TRBV4-3 and TRBJ2-3, with 13 bases fitting TRBD2. The CDR3 runs to 16 residues. From germline, CDR1 is LGHNA and CDR2 YSLEER. The ends lost 1 base at V and 8 bases at J; junction bases unmatched: 6. The CDR3 DNA reads as TGCGCCAGCAGCCAAGCACTAGCGGGGGGGCCCGGTACGCAGTATTTT. This translates into CASSQALAGGPGTQYF.

The chain carries TRBV5-4 and TRBJ2-1; 8 bases align to TRBD2. The germline V gene encodes CDR1 SGHNT and CDR2 YYREEE (reference sequence). V was pared by 0 bases and J by 7 bases, with 0 bases of the junction left unmatched. This CDR3 spans 13 amino acids. CDR3 nucleotide sequence: TGTGCCAGCAGCTTGGGACTAGCGAATGAGCAGTTCTTC. It codes for CASSLGLANEQFF.

This sequence joins TRBV2 and TRBJ1-4, with a possible D match to TRBD1 (6 bases). The CDR3 consists of 13 residues. Looked up from germline, CDR1 is SNHLY and CDR2 is FYNNEI. Trimming took 7 bases from V and 11 from J, leaving 17 bases between them. In DNA, the CDR3 is TGTGCCAGCACTCTCCGGGGGGCGGGGAAACTGTTTTTT. Translation: CASTLRGAGKLFF. The complete variable domain, with remaining parts taken from reference TRBV2 and TRBJ1-4, reads EPEVTQTPSHQVTQMGQEVILRCVPISNHLYFYWYRQILGQKVEFLVSFYNNEISEKSEIFDDQFSVERPDGSNFTLKIRSTKLEDSAMYFCASTLRGAGKLFFGSGTQLSVL.

The chain couples TRBV2 to TRBJ1-3; D unclear. Germline V gives CDR1 SNHLY, CDR2 FYNNEI. V lost 1 base, J lost 0 bases, and 7 bases lay in between. This CDR3 is built from 15 residues. CDR3 nucleotides: TGTGCCAGCAGTGAAGTCAGAGGCTCTGGAAACACCATATATTTT. Amino acid sequence: CASSEVRGSGNTIYF.

This clone was seen once. The V and J genes are TRBV2 and TRBJ2-3; possible D gene TRBD1, 7 bases. Germline V lookup: CDR1 SNHLY, CDR2 FYNNEI. This CDR3 contains 14 residues. V lost 6 bases to trimming and J lost 8 bases, with 18 bases between them. The CDR3 is CASSVIDREATQYF. The CDR3 region has the DNA TGTGCCAGCAGCGTGATCGACAGGGAGGCTACGCAGTATTTT.

This rearrangement joins TRBV19 to TRBJ1-5, with a possible D match to TRBD1 (6 bases). CDR3 length: 16 residues. Germline CDR1 is LNHDA and CDR2 is SQIVND (reference sequence). V was cut by 1 base and J by 6 bases, with 16 bases left in between. CDR3 in amino acids: CASSIGGGRVGQPQHF. For the CDR3, the DNA is TGTGCCAGTAGTATAGGAGGGGGGAGGGTAGGTCAGCCCCAGCATTTT.

V and J are TRBV5-4 and TRBJ2-5; 8 positions agree with TRBD2. Germline V gene sequence: CDR1 SGHNT, CDR2 YYREEE (reference sequence). The CDR3 consists of 15 residues. The V segment lost 4 bases and the J segment 3 bases; nucleotides outside the gene matches: 8. The CDR3 region has the DNA TGTGCCAGCAGCCGCGACGGGGGGGCGGAAGAGACCCAGTACTTC. Encoded protein: CASSRDGGAEETQYF. Filled out from reference TRBV5-4 and TRBJ2-5, the complete variable domain reads ETGVTQSPTHLIKTRGQQVTLRCSSQSGHNTVSWYQQALGQGPQFIFQYYREEENGRGNFPPRFSGLQFPNYSSELNVNALELDDSALYLCASSRDGGAEETQYFGPGTRLLVL.

The V and J genes are TRBV5-4 and TRBJ1-4; TRBD1 matches at 8 bases. V shed 5 bases, J shed 8 bases, and the junction held 5 bases outside the gene matches. The germline V gene encodes CDR1 SGHNT and CDR2 YYREEE (reference sequence). CDR3 length: 13 amino acids. CDR3 loop: CASRDRGEEKLFF. The CDR3, as DNA: TGTGCCAGCAGAGACAGGGGAGAGGAAAAACTGTTTTTT.

The chain is built from TRBV7-9 and TRBJ2-1, with TRBD2 matching 11 bases. From germline, CDR1 is SEHNR and CDR2 FQNEAQ (reference sequence). The CDR3 consists of 16 residues. Losses at the gene ends were 4 bases for V and 6 bases for J; bases not matched to a gene: 8. DNA for the CDR3: TGTGCCAGCAGCTCGCTAGCGGGAGGCCACGTCAATGAGCAGTTCTTC. Amino acids: CASSSLAGGHVNEQFF.

This chain joins TRBV5-1 and TRBJ2-7; a weak D match, TRBD2 (6 bases). V gave up 0 bases and J gave up 2 bases, with 15 bases separating them. The CDR3 loop spans 16 amino acids. Germline lookup yields CDR1 SGHRS and CDR2 YFSETQ. The DNA of the CDR3 is TGCGCCAGCAGCTTGGTTGGCGGGACGACGACCTACGAGCAGTACTTC. This codes for CASSLVGGTTTYEQYF.

This clone was detected only once. The V gene is TRBV4-2, the J gene TRBJ2-3; 11 bases are a match to TRBD2. From germline, CDR1 is LGHNA and CDR2 YNFKEQ. The CDR3 is made up of 16 amino acids. The J segment lost 6 bases and the V segment lost 4 bases, leaving 9 bases of the junction unmatched. The CDR3 spells CASSRGTSGSHDTQYF. Written as DNA, the CDR3 is TGTGCCAGCAGCCGCGGGACTAGCGGAAGTCACGATACGCAGTATTTT.

This clone is a singleton in its sample. The V gene is TRBV16, the J gene TRBJ2-1; 11 nucleotides agree with TRBD2. Germline V gene sequence: CDR1 KGHSY, CDR2 FQNENV. The V segment lost 2 bases and the J segment 0 bases; nucleotides outside the gene matches: 9. The CDR3 consists of 19 residues. CDR3 loop: CASSQPLAGGLYSYNEQFF. In nucleotides, the CDR3 is TGTGCCAGCAGCCAACCGCTAGCGGGGGGCCTTTACTCCTACAATGAGCAGTTCTTC.

This chain connects TRBV10-3 to TRBJ1-1, with D unresolved. This CDR3 comprises 13 residues. Germline lookup yields CDR1 ENHRY and CDR2 SYGVKD. The V and J ends lost 8 bases and 0 bases respectively, with 10 bases between them. The CDR3 loop reads CAIRVGVNTEAFF. The CDR3 bases are TGTGCCATCCGCGTCGGGGTGAACACTGAAGCTTTCTTT.